The 29 T cell receptor beta chains below all came from one sample that was sequenced in a study of vaccination and CD4 T cells after COVID-19. The Oncomine TCR Beta short-read assay sequenced DNA from cultured CD4+ T cells. A single record per CDR3 protein comes from TCRdb applying MiXCR to the PCR reads. The table has 15,000 to 20,000 distinct CDR3 sequences, around 80% seen once. Treatment: roughly 10-day PBMC culture with coronavirus spike peptide pools or control peptides (ViraFEST assay). These receptors have no identified antigens. Here the sequenced sample was CD4+ T cells from blood, cultured in vitro, taken after SARS-CoV-2 vaccination. Every receptor here comes from a human donor who received a COVID-19 vaccine.

This clonotype has just one count. The chain uses TRBV7-8 and TRBJ1-5; D uncertain. Germline values: CDR1 SGHVS, CDR2 FQNEAQ. The V gene lost 2 bases and the J gene lost 8 bases, with 10 bases spanning the gap. The CDR3 totals 13 residues. The CDR3 is CASSLSHLEPQHF. CDR3 bases: TGTGCCAGCAGCTTATCTCACTTGGAGCCCCAGCATTTT.

The chain recombines TRBV7-9 with TRBJ1-3; no firm D call. CDR3 length equals 10 residues. V lost 8 bases to trimming and J lost 4 bases, with 3 bases between them. CDR1 and CDR2 from the germline V gene are SEHNR and FQNEAQ (reference sequence). CDR3: CASSGNTIYF. CDR3 nucleotides: TGTGCCAGCTCCGGAAACACCATATATTTT.

The chain links TRBV27 to TRBJ1-1, with D possibly matching TRBD1 (6 bases). Trimming left V 1 base short and J 3 bases short, with 9 bases between. Germline V gene data show CDR1 as MNHEY and CDR2 as SMNVEV (reference sequence). The CDR3 consists of 14 residues. The CDR3 reads CASSLWPGDTEAFF. In DNA form, the CDR3 reads TGTGCCAGCAGTTTATGGCCAGGGGACACTGAAGCTTTCTTT.

The chain combines TRBV6-1 with TRBJ1-6, with 10 positions matching TRBD1. This CDR3 is 15 amino acids long. In germline, CDR1 is MNHNS, CDR2 SASEGT. V lost 6 bases and J lost 4; bases outside the gene matches: 3. The CDR3 DNA is TGTGCCAGCAGAGAGGACAGGGGGTATAATTCACCCCTCCACTTT. Translation: CASREDRGYNSPLHF.

The rearrangement links TRBV20-1 to TRBJ2-5; a possible D gene is TRBD1 (5 bases). V was cut by 3 bases and J by 4 bases, with 9 bases left in between. CDR3 size: 12 residues. Germline assignment: CDR1 DFQATT and CDR2 SNEGSKA (reference sequence). CDR3 in amino acids: CSARSRAETQYF. Here the CDR3 DNA reads TGCAGTGCTAGGAGCAGGGCAGAGACCCAGTACTTC.

The chain links TRBV6-1 to TRBJ2-3, with TRBD1 as a possible D gene (6 bases). Germline V gene data show CDR1 as MNHNS and CDR2 as SASEGT. Trimming took off 8 bases at V and 2 bases at J, with 14 bases between the two ends. The CDR3 contains 14 residues. The CDR3 DNA reads as TGTGCCAGCTCGCCTACAGGGTACACAGATACGCAGTATTTT. Amino acids: CASSPTGYTDTQYF.

The V and J genes are TRBV20-1 and TRBJ2-1, with 12 nucleotides matching TRBD2. The CDR3 length is 15 residues. CDR1 DFQATT and CDR2 SNEGSKA come from the germline V gene (reference sequence). The V gene end was trimmed by 5 bases and the J gene end by 7 bases; junction bases not matched to a gene: 9. The CDR3 loop reads CSASTSGGLGNEQFF. CDR3 sequence (DNA): TGCAGTGCTTCGACTAGCGGGGGACTCGGGAATGAGCAGTTCTTC.

The rearrangement joins TRBV11-3 to TRBJ1-1; TRBD1 matches 11 bases. Trimming removed 6 bases from V and 3 bases from J; junction bases left unmatched: 6. The CDR3 is 15 residues long. CDR1 is SGHNT, CDR2 YENEEA, per germline. The CDR3: CASSRTGGEDTEAFF. CDR3 in DNA: TGTGCCAGCAGTCGGACAGGGGGCGAGGACACTGAAGCTTTCTTT.

The chain uses TRBV19 and TRBJ2-2; 7 bases agree with TRBD2. CDR1 LNHDA and CDR2 SQIVND come from the germline V gene (reference sequence). This CDR3 contains 16 residues. V lost 5 bases, J lost 4 bases, and 10 bases stayed unmatched. This CDR3 reads CASSARPGGGTGELFF. In DNA form, the CDR3 reads TGTGCCAGTAGTGCCCGCCCGGGGGGAGGCACCGGGGAGCTGTTTTTT.

The rearrangement links TRBV15 to TRBJ1-3; D unclear. V lost 1 base, J lost 3 bases, and 7 bases lay in between. The CDR3 runs 14 residues. CDR1 is LNHNV, CDR2 YYDKDF, per germline (reference sequence). The CDR3 loop reads CATSRGQYGNTIYF. CDR3 bases: TGTGCCACCAGCAGAGGACAATATGGAAACACCATATATTTT.

This chain joins TRBV28 and TRBJ2-2; TRBD2 aligns across 7 bases. This CDR3 comprises 17 residues. Germline V gene lookup returns CDR1 MDHEN and CDR2 SYDVKM. Unmatched junction bases numbered 12, after V lost 3 bases and J lost 5 bases. The chain's CDR3 is CASSFSDSGEGTGELFF. The DNA for the CDR3 is TGTGCCAGCAGTTTCTCCGATTCCGGGGAGGGGACCGGGGAGCTGTTTTTT.

The chain joins TRBV4-2 to TRBJ1-2; a weak D match, TRBD1 (5 bases). The CDR3 loop spans 14 amino acids. The V end was cut by 3 bases, the J end by 5 bases, with 13 bases between. Germline-derived CDR1 and CDR2 are LGHNA and YNFKEQ. The CDR3 loop reads CASSHTDSRYGYTF. CDR3 DNA: TGTGCCAGCAGCCATACAGACAGCAGGTATGGCTACACCTTC.

The J gene is TRBJ1-1, the V gene TRBV7-2, with a possible D match to TRBD1 (5 bases). The CDR3 length is 12 residues. CDR1 SGHTA and CDR2 FQGNSA come from the germline V gene. The V end was cut by 5 bases, the J end by 8 bases, with 12 bases between. The CDR3 nucleotides are TGTGCCAGCAGCGCACAGGCGCGAGAAGCTTTCTTT. This codes for CASSAQAREAFF.

This sequence joins TRBV30 and TRBJ1-2, with 9 bases lining up with TRBD1. Germline V CDR1 and CDR2: GTSNPN, SVGIG (reference sequence). With 2 bases clipped from V and 7 bases from J, the junction kept 5 bases outside the gene matches. This CDR3 has 13 amino acids. The CDR3 DNA reads TGTGCCTGGAGTACAGACAGGGGGACTGGCTACACCTTC. Residues: CAWSTDRGTGYTF.

J is TRBJ1-2 and V is TRBV6-1; D uncertain. Germline V gene sequence: CDR1 MNHNS, CDR2 SASEGT. V was shortened by 6 bases and J by 4 bases, with 18 bases between the two germline ends. The CDR3 is 15 amino acids. The CDR3: CASRHTEGTGYGYTF. The CDR3 region has the DNA TGTGCCAGCAGACACACGGAGGGTACGGGCTATGGCTACACCTTC.

As DNA, the CDR3 is TGTGCCAGCGGGGAGGGAACTTTTAGCACAGATACGCAGTATTTT. Translated, it gives CASGEGTFSTDTQYF. This chain links TRBV2 with TRBJ2-3, with 7 positions matching TRBD2. This CDR3 is built from 15 residues. CDR1 is SNHLY and CDR2 is FYNNEI in the germline V gene. V lost 8 bases to trimming and J lost 0 bases; unmatched junction nucleotides: 8.

The chain uses TRBV19 and TRBJ2-5, with D possibly TRBD2 on 7 matching bases. The CDR3 loop spans 15 amino acids. The ends were cut back, 0 bases at V and 4 bases at J, with 12 bases in the middle. CDR1 and CDR2 (germline): LNHDA, SQIVND (reference sequence). The CDR3 nucleotides read TGTGCCAGTAGTATAGACAGTGCGGGGGCAGAGACCCAGTACTTC. Amino acid sequence: CASSIDSAGAETQYF.

V and J are TRBV7-9 and TRBJ2-7; D gene uncertain. The CDR3 is made up of 13 amino acids. Germline CDR1 reads SEHNR; CDR2 reads FQNEAQ (reference sequence). The V gene lost 0 bases and the J gene lost 3 bases, with 6 bases spanning the gap. In DNA, the CDR3 is TGTGCCAGCAGCTTAGCGGAGAGCTACGAGCAGTACTTC. Its translation: CASSLAESYEQYF. The full variable domain, completed using reference TRBV7-9 and TRBJ2-7, is DTGVSQNPRHKITKRGQNVTFRCDPISEHNRLYWYRQTLGQGPEFLTYFQNEAQLEKSRLLSDRFSAERPKGSFSTLEIQRTEQGDSAMYLCASSLAESYEQYFGPGTRLTVT.

CDR3 sequence (DNA): TGTGCCAGCAGTGTTGCCAGAGGCTCTGGAAACACCATATATTTT. Its translation is CASSVARGSGNTIYF. The rearrangement uses TRBV6-1 and TRBJ1-3; D is undetermined. The CDR3 runs to 15 residues. Germline CDR1 reads MNHNS; CDR2 reads SASEGT. V was clipped by 4 bases and J by 0 bases, with 10 bases between them.

The V call is TRBV2, the J call TRBJ1-2; D ambiguous. The CDR3 length is 16 residues. Trimming left V 0 bases short and J 5 bases short, with 16 bases between. CDR1 is SNHLY and CDR2 is FYNNEI in the germline V gene. The CDR3 sequence is CASSEALVRSTYGYTF. Written as DNA, the CDR3 is TGTGCCAGCAGTGAAGCGCTCGTCCGATCAACGTATGGCTACACCTTC.

This clonotype was recorded only once. The chain combines TRBV27 with TRBJ1-2, with a possible D match to TRBD1 (6 bases). Trimming stripped 8 bases from V and 4 bases from J, with 17 bases between. Germline CDR1 reads MNHEY; CDR2 reads SMNVEV (reference sequence). The CDR3 is made up of 14 amino acids. For the CDR3, the DNA is TGTGCCAGCGGGAACCAGGGGCAAGTCTATGGCTACACCTTC. It codes for CASGNQGQVYGYTF.

V gene TRBV2 combines with J gene TRBJ2-1; 12 positions match TRBD2. The CDR3 consists of 14 residues. Germline CDR1 is SNHLY and CDR2 is FYNNEI. The V segment lost 6 bases and the J segment 3 bases; nucleotides outside the gene matches: 0. In DNA form, the CDR3 reads TGTGCCAGCAGGGGACTAGCGGGCTACAATGAGCAGTTCTTC. This encodes CASRGLAGYNEQFF.

The chain recombines TRBV2 with TRBJ2-1; maybe TRBD2 (5 bases). The CDR3 is 12 residues long. Trimming cost V 7 bases and J 3 bases, with 7 bases left between them. Germline lookup yields CDR1 SNHLY and CDR2 FYNNEI. The CDR3 region is CASTRDYNEQFF. The CDR3 DNA reads as TGTGCCAGCACCCGGGACTACAATGAGCAGTTCTTC.

The rearrangement uses TRBV5-6 and TRBJ2-1; D unclear. This CDR3 is built from 15 residues. Germline V gene sequence: CDR1 SGHDT, CDR2 YYEEEE. V was clipped by 0 bases and J by 2 bases, with 9 bases between them. The DNA for the CDR3 is TGTGCCAGCAGCTTGGGGGTAAATCCCTACAATGAGCAGTTCTTC. This encodes CASSLGVNPYNEQFF.

J is TRBJ1-5 and V is TRBV20-1; 7 positions match TRBD1. Per the germline V gene, CDR1 is DFQATT and CDR2 is SNEGSKA (reference sequence). J gave up 0 bases and V 5 bases, and 13 bases lay outside the gene matches. The CDR3 covers 17 residues. CDR3: CSASRSSGGYSNQPQHF. The CDR3 bases are TGCAGTGCTTCACGGTCGTCAGGGGGTTATAGCAATCAGCCCCAGCATTTT.

This clonotype was picked up a small number of times. The chain has TRBV2 and TRBJ1-1; D not certain. Per germline, CDR1 SNHLY and CDR2 FYNNEI. The CDR3 covers 13 residues. V gave up 6 bases and J gave up 2 bases, with 10 bases separating them. The chain's CDR3 is CASRIDQNTEAFF. For the CDR3, the DNA is TGTGCCAGCAGAATCGACCAAAACACTGAAGCTTTCTTT.

The CDR3 sequence is CSGWTANTEAFF. For the CDR3, the DNA is TGCAGCGGATGGACAGCCAACACTGAAGCTTTCTTT. The V call is TRBV29-1, the J call TRBJ1-1; weak D call: TRBD1 (6 bases). Germline CDR1 reads SQVTM; CDR2 reads ANQGSEA. The CDR3 is 12 residues long. V lost 7 bases and J lost 2, with 11 bases in between.

V usage is TRBV7-9 and J usage is TRBJ2-5; TRBD1 agrees at 8 bases. The ends lost 5 bases at V and 5 bases at J; junction bases unmatched: 10. Germline V CDR1 and CDR2: SEHNR, FQNEAQ (reference sequence). This CDR3 region has 15 residues. The CDR3 nucleotides are TGTGCCAGCAGCCTCAGCCGGACAGGGAGGGAGACCCAGTACTTC. Its translation: CASSLSRTGRETQYF. Full variable domain (outside the CDR3, taken from reference TRBV7-9 and TRBJ2-5): DTGVSQNPRHKITKRGQNVTFRCDPISEHNRLYWYRQTLGQGPEFLTYFQNEAQLEKSRLLSDRFSAERPKGSFSTLEIQRTEQGDSAMYLCASSLSRTGRETQYFGPGTRLLVL.

The chain employs TRBV27 and TRBJ1-5, with unresolved D. The V end lost 0 bases, the J end lost 3 bases, and 9 bases lay between the germline ends. The germline V gene has CDR1 MNHEY and CDR2 SMNVEV (reference sequence). The CDR3 consists of 15 residues. DNA for the CDR3: TGTGCCAGCAGTTTATCGGAAGGGTTCAATCAGCCCCAGCATTTT. Translating gives CASSLSEGFNQPQHF.